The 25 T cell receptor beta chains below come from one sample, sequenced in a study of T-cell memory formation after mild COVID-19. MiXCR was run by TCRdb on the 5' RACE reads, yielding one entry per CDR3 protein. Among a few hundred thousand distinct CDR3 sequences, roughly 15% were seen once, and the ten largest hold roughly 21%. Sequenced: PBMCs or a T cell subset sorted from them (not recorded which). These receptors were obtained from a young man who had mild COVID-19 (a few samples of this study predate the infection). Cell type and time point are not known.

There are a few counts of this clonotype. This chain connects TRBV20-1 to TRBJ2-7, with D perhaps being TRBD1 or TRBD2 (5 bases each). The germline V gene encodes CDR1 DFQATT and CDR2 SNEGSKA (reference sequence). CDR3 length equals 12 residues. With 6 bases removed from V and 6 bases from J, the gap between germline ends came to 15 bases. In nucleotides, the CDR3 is TGCAGTGCCATCCCGAGTGGGACCGAGCAGTACTTC. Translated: CSAIPSGTEQYF.

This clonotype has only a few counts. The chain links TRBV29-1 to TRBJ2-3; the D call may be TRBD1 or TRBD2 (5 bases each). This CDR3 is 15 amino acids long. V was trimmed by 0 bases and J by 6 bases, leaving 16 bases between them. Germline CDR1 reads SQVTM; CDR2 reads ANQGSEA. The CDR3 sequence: CSVEDGAGRADTQYF. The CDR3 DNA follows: TGCAGCGTTGAAGATGGGGCAGGGCGGGCGGATACGCAGTATTTT.

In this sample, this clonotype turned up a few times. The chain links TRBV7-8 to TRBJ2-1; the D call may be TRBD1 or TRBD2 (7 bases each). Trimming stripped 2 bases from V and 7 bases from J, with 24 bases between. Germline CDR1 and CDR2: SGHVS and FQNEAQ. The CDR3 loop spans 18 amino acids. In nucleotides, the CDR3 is TGTGCCAGCAGCTTACCTTCTCAGGGGGAGGGGGCAGGGAATGAGCAGTTCTTC. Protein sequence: CASSLPSQGEGAGNEQFF.

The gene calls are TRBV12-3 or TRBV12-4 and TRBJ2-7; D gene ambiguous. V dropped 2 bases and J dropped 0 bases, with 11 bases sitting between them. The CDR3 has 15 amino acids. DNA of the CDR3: TGTGCCAGCAGTTTAACCTTGGCGATCTCCTACGAGCAGTACTTC. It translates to CASSLTLAISYEQYF.

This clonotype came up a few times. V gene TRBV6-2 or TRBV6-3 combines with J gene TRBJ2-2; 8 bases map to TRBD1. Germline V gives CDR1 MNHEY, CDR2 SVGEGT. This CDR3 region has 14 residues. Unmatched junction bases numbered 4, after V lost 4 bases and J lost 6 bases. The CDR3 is CASSWTGTPGELFF. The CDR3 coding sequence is TGTGCCAGCAGTTGGACAGGGACCCCCGGGGAGCTGTTTTTT.

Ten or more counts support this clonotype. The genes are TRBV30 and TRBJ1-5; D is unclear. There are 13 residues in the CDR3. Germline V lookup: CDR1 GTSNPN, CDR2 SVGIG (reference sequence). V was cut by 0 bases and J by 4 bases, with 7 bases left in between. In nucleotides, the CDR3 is TGTGCCTGGAGTGTGGCAGCTAATCAGCCCCAGCATTTT. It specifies CAWSVAANQPQHF. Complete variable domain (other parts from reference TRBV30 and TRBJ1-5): SQTIHQWPATLVQPVGSPLSLECTVEGTSNPNLYWYRQAAGRGLQLLFYSVGIGQISSEVPQNLSASRPQDRQFILSSKKLLLSDSGFYLCAWSVAANQPQHFGDGTRLSIL.

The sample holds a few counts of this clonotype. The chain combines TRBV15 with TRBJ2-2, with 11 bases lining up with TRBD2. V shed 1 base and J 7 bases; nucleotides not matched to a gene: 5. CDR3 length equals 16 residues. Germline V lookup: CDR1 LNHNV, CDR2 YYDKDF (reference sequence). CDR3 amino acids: CATSRVSGGVGGELFF. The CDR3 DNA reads TGTGCCACCAGCAGAGTTAGCGGGGGGGTTGGCGGGGAGCTGTTTTTT.

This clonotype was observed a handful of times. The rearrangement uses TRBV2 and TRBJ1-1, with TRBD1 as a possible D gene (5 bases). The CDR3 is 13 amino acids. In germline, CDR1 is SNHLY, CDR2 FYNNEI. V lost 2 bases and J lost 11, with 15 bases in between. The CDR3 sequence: CASSERWGGVAFF. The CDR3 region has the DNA TGTGCCAGCAGTGAAAGATGGGGGGGAGTCGCTTTCTTT.

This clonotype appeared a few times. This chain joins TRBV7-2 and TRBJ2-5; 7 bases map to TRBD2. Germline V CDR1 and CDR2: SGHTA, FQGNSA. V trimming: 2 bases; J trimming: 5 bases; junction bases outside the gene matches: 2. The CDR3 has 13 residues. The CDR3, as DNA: TGTGCCAGCAGCTTAAATAGCGGGGAGACCCAGTACTTC. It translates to CASSLNSGETQYF.

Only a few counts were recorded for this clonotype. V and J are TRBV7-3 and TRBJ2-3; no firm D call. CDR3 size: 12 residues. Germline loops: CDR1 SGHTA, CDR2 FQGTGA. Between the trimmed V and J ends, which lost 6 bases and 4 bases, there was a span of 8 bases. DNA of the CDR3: TGTGCCAGCAGGATAGCAGCAGATACGCAGTATTTT. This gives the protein CASRIAADTQYF.

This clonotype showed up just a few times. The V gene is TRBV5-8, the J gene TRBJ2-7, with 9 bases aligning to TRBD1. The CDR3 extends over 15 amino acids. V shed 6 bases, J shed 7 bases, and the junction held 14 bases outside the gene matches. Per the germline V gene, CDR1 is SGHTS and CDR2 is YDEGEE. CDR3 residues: CASKPPGQGWLEQYV. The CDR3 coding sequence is TGTGCCAGCAAACCCCCGGGACAGGGCTGGTTGGAGCAGTACGTC.

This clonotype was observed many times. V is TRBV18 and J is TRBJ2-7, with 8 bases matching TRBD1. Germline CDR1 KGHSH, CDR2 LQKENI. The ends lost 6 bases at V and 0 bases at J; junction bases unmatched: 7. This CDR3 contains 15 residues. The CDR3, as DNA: TGTGCCAGCTCCCCCGACAGGGGTCCCTCCTACGAGCAGTACTTC. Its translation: CASSPDRGPSYEQYF.

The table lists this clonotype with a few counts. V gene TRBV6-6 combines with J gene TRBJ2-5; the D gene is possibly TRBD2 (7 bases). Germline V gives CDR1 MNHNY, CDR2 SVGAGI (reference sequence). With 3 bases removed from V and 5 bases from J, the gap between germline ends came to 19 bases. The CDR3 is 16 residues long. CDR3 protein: CASSYRRTDSGETQYF. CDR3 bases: TGTGCCAGCAGTTATCGAAGGACAGATAGCGGGGAGACCCAGTACTTC.

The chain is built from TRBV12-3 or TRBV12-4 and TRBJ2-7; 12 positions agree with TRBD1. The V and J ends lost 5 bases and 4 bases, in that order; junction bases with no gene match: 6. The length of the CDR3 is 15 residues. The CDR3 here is CASSGTGGDPYEQYF. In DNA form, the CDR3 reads TGTGCCAGCAGTGGGACAGGGGGCGATCCTTACGAGCAGTACTTC.

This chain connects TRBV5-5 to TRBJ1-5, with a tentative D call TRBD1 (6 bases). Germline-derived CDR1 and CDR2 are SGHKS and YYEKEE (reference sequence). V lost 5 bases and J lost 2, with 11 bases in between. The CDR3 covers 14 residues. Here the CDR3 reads CASRTGWGNQPQHF. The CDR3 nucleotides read TGTGCCAGCAGAACAGGGTGGGGCAATCAGCCCCAGCATTTT.

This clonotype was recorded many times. In DNA form, the CDR3 reads TGTGCCAGCAGCTACGACAGAGCCTACGAGCAGTACGTC. Translating gives CASSYDRAYEQYV. The chain carries TRBV7-2 and TRBJ2-7; weak D call: TRBD1 (5 bases). V lost 4 bases to trimming and J lost 2 bases, with 9 bases between them. Germline V gene lookup returns CDR1 SGHTA and CDR2 FQGNSA. CDR3 size: 13 residues.

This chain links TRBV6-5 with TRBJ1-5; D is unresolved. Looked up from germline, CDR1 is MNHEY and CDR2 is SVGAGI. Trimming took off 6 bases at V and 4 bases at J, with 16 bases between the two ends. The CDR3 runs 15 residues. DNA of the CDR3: TGTGCCAGCAGCAACACGGGGATGTCAAATCAGCCCCAGCATTTT. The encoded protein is CASSNTGMSNQPQHF.

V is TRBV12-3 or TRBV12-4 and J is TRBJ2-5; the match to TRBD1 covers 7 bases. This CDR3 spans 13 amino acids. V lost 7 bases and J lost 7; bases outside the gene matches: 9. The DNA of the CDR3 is TGTGCCAGCATGCTACAGGGGAGTGGGACCCAGTACTTC. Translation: CASMLQGSGTQYF.

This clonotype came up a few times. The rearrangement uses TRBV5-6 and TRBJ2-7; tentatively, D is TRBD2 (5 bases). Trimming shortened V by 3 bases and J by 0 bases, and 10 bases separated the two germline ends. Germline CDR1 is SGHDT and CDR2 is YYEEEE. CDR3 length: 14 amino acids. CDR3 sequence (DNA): TGTGCCAGCAGCTACGGAGGTTTCTCCTACGAGCAGTACGTC. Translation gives CASSYGGFSYEQYV.

The CDR3 protein is CASSERQDTYEQYF. In DNA, the CDR3 is TGTGCCAGCAGTGAGCGACAGGACACCTACGAGCAGTACTTC. This chain links TRBV6-2 or TRBV6-3 with TRBJ2-7, with D perhaps matching TRBD1 (6 bases). CDR1 is MNHEY, CDR2 SVGEGT, per germline. The length of the CDR3 is 14 residues. Trimming left V 5 bases short and J 2 bases short, with 13 bases between.

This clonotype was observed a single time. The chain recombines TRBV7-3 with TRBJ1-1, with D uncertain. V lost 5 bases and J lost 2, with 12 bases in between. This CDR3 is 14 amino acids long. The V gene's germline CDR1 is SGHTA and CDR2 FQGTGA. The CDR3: CASSPIGTNTEAFF. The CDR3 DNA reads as TGTGCCAGCAGCCCCATCGGAACAAACACTGAAGCTTTCTTT.

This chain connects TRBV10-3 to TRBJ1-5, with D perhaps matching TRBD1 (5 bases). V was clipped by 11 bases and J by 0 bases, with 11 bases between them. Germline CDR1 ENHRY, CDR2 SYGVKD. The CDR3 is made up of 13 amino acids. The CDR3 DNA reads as TGTGCCGTAGCGGGGGATAGCAATCAGCCCCAGCATTTT. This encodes CAVAGDSNQPQHF.

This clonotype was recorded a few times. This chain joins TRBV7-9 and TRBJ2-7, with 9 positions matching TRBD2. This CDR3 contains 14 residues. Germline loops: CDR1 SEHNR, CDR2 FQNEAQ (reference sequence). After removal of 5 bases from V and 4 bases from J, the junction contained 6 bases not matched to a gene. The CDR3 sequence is CASSRSGGGYEQYF. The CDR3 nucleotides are TGTGCCAGCAGCCGTAGCGGGGGTGGATACGAGCAGTACTTC.

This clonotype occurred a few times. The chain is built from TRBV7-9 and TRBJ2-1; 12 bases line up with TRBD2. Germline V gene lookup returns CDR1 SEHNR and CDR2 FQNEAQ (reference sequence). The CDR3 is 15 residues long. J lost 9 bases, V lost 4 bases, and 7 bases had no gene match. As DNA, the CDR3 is TGTGCCAGCAGCTCCCCTAGCGGGGGGGATGGTGAGCAGTTCTTC. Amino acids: CASSSPSGGDGEQFF.

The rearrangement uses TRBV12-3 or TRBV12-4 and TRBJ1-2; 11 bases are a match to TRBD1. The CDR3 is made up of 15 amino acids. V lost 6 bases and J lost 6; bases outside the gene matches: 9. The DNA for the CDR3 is TGTGCCAGCAGCCCCCCCGGACAGGGGGCCCATGGCTACACCTTC. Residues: CASSPPGQGAHGYTF.